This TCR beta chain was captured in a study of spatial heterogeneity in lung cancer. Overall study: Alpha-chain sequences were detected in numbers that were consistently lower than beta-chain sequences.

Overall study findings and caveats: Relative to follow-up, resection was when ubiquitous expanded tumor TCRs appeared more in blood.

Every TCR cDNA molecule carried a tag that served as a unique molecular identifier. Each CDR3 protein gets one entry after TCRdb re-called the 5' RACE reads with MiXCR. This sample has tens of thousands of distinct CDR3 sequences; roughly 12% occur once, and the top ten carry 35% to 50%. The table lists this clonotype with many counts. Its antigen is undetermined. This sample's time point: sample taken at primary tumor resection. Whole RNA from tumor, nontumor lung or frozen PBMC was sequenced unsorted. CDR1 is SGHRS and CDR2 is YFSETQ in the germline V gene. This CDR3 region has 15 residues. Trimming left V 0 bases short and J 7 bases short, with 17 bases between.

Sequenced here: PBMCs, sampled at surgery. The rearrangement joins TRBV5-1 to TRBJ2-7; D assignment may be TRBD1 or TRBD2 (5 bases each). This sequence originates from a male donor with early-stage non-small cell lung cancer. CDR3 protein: CASSLAGTSSGEQYF. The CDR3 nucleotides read TGCGCCAGCAGCTTGGCCGGGACCTCCTCGGGGGAGCAGTACTTC. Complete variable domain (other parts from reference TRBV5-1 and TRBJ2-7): KAGVTQTPRYLIKTRGQQVTLSCSPISGHRSVSWYQQTPGQGLQFLFEYFSETQRNKGNFPGRFSGRQFSNSRSEMNVSTLELGDSALYLCASSLAGTSSGEQYFGPGTRLTVT.